Listed below are T cell receptor beta chains from one sample, sequenced in a study of T cell changes during pregnancy in multiple sclerosis. Measured with immunoSEQ multiplex PCR; TCRdb has only the in-frame clones, and not every one. The data contain approximately 59,000 clones, under 95% of them singletons. This specimen was peripheral blood, taken in the third trimester of pregnancy. The receptors shown here come from a female donor in good health, enrolled as a control in a pregnancy study. The CDR3 runs from the conserved cysteine through the conserved F or W. Each record gives: V gene, J gene, D gene, clone size, CDR3 DNA, CDR3 protein. D genes are given only for firm matches. Size tells how often a clone was seen (once, few, many) or the class of an expanded clone, and some rows leave it out.

V gene: TRBV4-3; J gene: TRBJ2-7; D gene: -; clone size: -; CDR3 DNA: TGCGCCAGCAGCCAAGGGTCCCAGGGTGTTTACGAGCAGTACTTC; CDR3 protein: CASSQGSQGVYEQYF
V gene: TRBV11-2; J gene: TRBJ1-1; D gene: -; clone size: once; CDR3 DNA: TGTGCCAGCAGCTTAGATTATGGGCCCAAGGCTGAAGCTTTCTTT; CDR3 protein: CASSLDYGPKAEAFF
V gene: TRBV6-5; J gene: TRBJ1-6; D gene: TRBD1; clone size: -; CDR3 DNA: TGTGCCGCTAAGAGGGGGCCCGATTCACCCCTCCACTTT; CDR3 protein: CAAKRGPDSPLHF
V gene: TRBV19; J gene: TRBJ1-5; D gene: -; clone size: -; CDR3 DNA: TGTGCCAGTAGTTCGGAGGGGCTGGACAATCAGCCCCAGCATTTT; CDR3 protein: CASSSEGLDNQPQHF
V gene: TRBV5-5; J gene: TRBJ2-7; D gene: -; clone size: -; CDR3 DNA: TGTGCCAGCAGCTTTCTCGACAGCGCATCCTACGAGCAGTACTTC; CDR3 protein: CASSFLDSASYEQYF
V gene: TRBV6-5; J gene: TRBJ1-6; D gene: TRBD1; clone size: -; CDR3 DNA: TGTGCCAGCAGAAAGGACAGGGGGACTAATTCACCCCTCCACTTT; CDR3 protein: CASRKDRGTNSPLHF
V gene: TRBV4-3; J gene: TRBJ1-6; D gene: TRBD1; clone size: -; CDR3 DNA: TGCGCCAGCAGCCAAGACACAGGGGGCTTCTCTCCCCTCCACTTT; CDR3 protein: CASSQDTGGFSPLHF
V gene: TRBV7-2; J gene: TRBJ1-6; D gene: TRBD1; clone size: -; CDR3 DNA: TGTGCCAGCAGCCTCACGACAGGGAGCAATTCACCCCTCCACTTT; CDR3 protein: CASSLTTGSNSPLHF
V gene: TRBV7-8; J gene: TRBJ2-4; D gene: -; clone size: -; CDR3 DNA: TGTGCCAGCAGCTTAGCTCTAAACATTCAGTACTTC; CDR3 protein: CASSLALNIQYF
V gene: TRBV7-8; J gene: TRBJ2-7; D gene: TRBD2; clone size: -; CDR3 DNA: TGTGCCAGCAGCTCCTATCGACTAGCGGGGGATTCCTCCTACGAGCAGTACTTC; CDR3 protein: CASSSYRLAGDSSYEQYF
V gene: TRBV12-5; J gene: TRBJ2-1; D gene: TRBD2; clone size: -; CDR3 DNA: TGTGCTAGTGGTTTATTAACGGGACTAGGGGCTAATGAGCAGTTCTTC; CDR3 protein: CASGLLTGLGANEQFF
V gene: TRBV7-2; J gene: TRBJ2-7; D gene: -; clone size: -; CDR3 DNA: TGTGCCAGCAGCTCTCAGGGGAACTCCTACGAGCAGTACTTC; CDR3 protein: CASSSQGNSYEQYF
V gene: TRBV7-6; J gene: TRBJ1-3; D gene: -; clone size: -; CDR3 DNA: TGTGCCAGCAGCTTTCGGGGGTCTGAAAACACCATATATTTT; CDR3 protein: CASSFRGSENTIYF
V gene: TRBV6-5; J gene: TRBJ2-1; D gene: TRBD2; clone size: -; CDR3 DNA: TGTGCCAGCAGGGAGACCGGGACTAGCGGCTATGAGCAGTTCTTC; CDR3 protein: CASRETGTSGYEQFF
V gene: TRBV4-2; J gene: TRBJ2-3; D gene: TRBD2; clone size: -; CDR3 DNA: TGTGCCAGCAGCAGCGGGGGGCTGGCAGATACGCAGTATTTT; CDR3 protein: CASSSGGLADTQYF
V gene: TRBV4-1; J gene: TRBJ2-5; D gene: TRBD2; clone size: -; CDR3 DNA: TGCGCCAGCAGCCAAGATCTGGCGGGGGGGCAAGGGACCCAGTACTTC; CDR3 protein: CASSQDLAGGQGTQYF
V gene: TRBV5-1; J gene: TRBJ2-2; D gene: -; clone size: -; CDR3 DNA: TGCGCCAGCAGCTTGGAACAGGGCGCGAACACCGGGGAGCTGTTTTTT; CDR3 protein: CASSLEQGANTGELFF
V gene: TRBV7-2; J gene: TRBJ2-3; D gene: -; clone size: -; CDR3 DNA: TGTGCCAGCAGCTTAAGTTGGGGAGGGGGAAGGGGCGATACGCAGTATTTT; CDR3 protein: CASSLSWGGGRGDTQYF
V gene: TRBV10-3; J gene: TRBJ1-1; D gene: -; clone size: -; CDR3 DNA: TGTGCCATCAGTGAGTCGCGGGCCACAAAAGGTGGGAACACTGAAGCTTTCTTT; CDR3 protein: CAISESRATKGGNTEAFF
V gene: TRBV10-1; J gene: TRBJ2-3; D gene: -; clone size: -; CDR3 DNA: TGCGCCAGCAGTGAGTATACTGATCAGGAGGGGGGGCCCACAGATACGCAGTATTTT; CDR3 protein: CASSEYTDQEGGPTDTQYF
V gene: TRBV9; J gene: TRBJ2-5; D gene: -; clone size: -; CDR3 DNA: TGTGCCAGCAGCGGGCTGGCGGGAACCGTAGGGACCCAGTACTTC; CDR3 protein: CASSGLAGTVGTQYF
V gene: TRBV4-3; J gene: TRBJ2-7; D gene: -; clone size: -; CDR3 DNA: TGCGCCAGCAGCCAAGAAACAGGCTTCTACGAGCAGTACTTC; CDR3 protein: CASSQETGFYEQYF
V gene: TRBV6-1; J gene: TRBJ2-7; D gene: -; clone size: -; CDR3 DNA: TGTGCCAGCAGTGACTGGGACTTGAAAAACGAGCAGTACTTC; CDR3 protein: CASSDWDLKNEQYF
V gene: TRBV28; J gene: TRBJ2-2; D gene: TRBD1; clone size: once; CDR3 DNA: TGTGCCAGCAGTCCAGGGACAGGGGGAATCGGGGAGCTGTTTTTT; CDR3 protein: CASSPGTGGIGELFF
V gene: TRBV29-1; J gene: TRBJ1-2; D gene: TRBD1; clone size: -; CDR3 DNA: TGCAGCGTTGACTGGGGACAGGGGGCTTCTGGTTATGGCTACACCTTC; CDR3 protein: CSVDWGQGASGYGYTF
V gene: TRBV9; J gene: TRBJ1-6; D gene: TRBD1; clone size: -; CDR3 DNA: TGTGCCAGCAGCGCCACAGGGGGCTTAGGTGATTCACCCCTCCACTTT; CDR3 protein: CASSATGGLGDSPLHF
V gene: TRBV7-2; J gene: TRBJ2-2; D gene: TRBD1; clone size: -; CDR3 DNA: TGTGCCAGCAGCGCTCGGGACAGGGGGCGTGTCACCGGGGAGCTGTTTTTT; CDR3 protein: CASSARDRGRVTGELFF
V gene: TRBV6-4; J gene: TRBJ2-2; D gene: TRBD2; clone size: -; CDR3 DNA: TGTGCCAGCAGCCGGGGGGGCTCGACCGGGGAGCTGTTTTTT; CDR3 protein: CASSRGGSTGELFF
V gene: TRBV21-1; J gene: TRBJ2-1; D gene: -; clone size: -; CDR3 DNA: TGTGCCAGCAGCAAATGGGGTCCGGGACTAGCGGGGGGTAAGCAGTTCTTC; CDR3 protein: CASSKWGPGLAGGKQFF
V gene: TRBV28; J gene: TRBJ2-3; D gene: -; clone size: -; CDR3 DNA: TGTGCCTCCCGGGGGAGAGATACGCAGTATTTT; CDR3 protein: CASRGRDTQYF
V gene: TRBV28; J gene: TRBJ2-1; D gene: -; clone size: once; CDR3 DNA: TGTGCCAGTAGGACAAAATACAATGAGCAGTTCTTC; CDR3 protein: CASRTKYNEQFF
V gene: TRBV7-2; J gene: TRBJ1-2; D gene: TRBD1; clone size: -; CDR3 DNA: TGTGCCAGCAGCCCCGGGACAGCAGGCCCCTATGGCTACACCTTC; CDR3 protein: CASSPGTAGPYGYTF
V gene: TRBV23-1; J gene: TRBJ1-2; D gene: -; clone size: -; CDR3 DNA: TGCGCCAGCAGTCAACTGGGTCGTCAGGGGCGTCTCTTCGTTTATGGCTACACCTTC; CDR3 protein: CASSQLGRQGRLFVYGYTF
V gene: TRBV4-1; J gene: TRBJ1-3; D gene: -; clone size: -; CDR3 DNA: TGCGCCAGCAGCCAAGGGGCAATTACCTTGGGTGGAAACACCATATATTTT; CDR3 protein: CASSQGAITLGGNTIYF
V gene: TRBV27; J gene: TRBJ2-5; D gene: TRBD2; clone size: -; CDR3 DNA: TGTGCCAGCAGTTTAATAACGACTAGCGGGGGTTTCCAAGAGACCCAGTACTTC; CDR3 protein: CASSLITTSGGFQETQYF
V gene: TRBV4-3; J gene: TRBJ1-1; D gene: -; clone size: -; CDR3 DNA: TGCGCCAGCAGCCAAGATGGGGGGGACTCGACTGAAGCTTTCTTT; CDR3 protein: CASSQDGGDSTEAFF
V gene: TRBV28; J gene: TRBJ1-1; D gene: TRBD1; clone size: once; CDR3 DNA: TGTGCCAGGCAGGGGGCTAACACTGAAGCTTTCTTT; CDR3 protein: CARQGANTEAFF
V gene: TRBV7-2; J gene: TRBJ2-4; D gene: TRBD2; clone size: -; CDR3 DNA: TGTGCCAGCAGCTTAGGACTAGCGGGGGGAGCCAAAAACATTCAGTACTTC; CDR3 protein: CASSLGLAGGAKNIQYF
V gene: TRBV2; J gene: TRBJ2-6; D gene: -; clone size: -; CDR3 DNA: TGTGCCAGCAGTGACAGTTTGAGGAATGGGGCCAACGTCCTGACTTTC; CDR3 protein: CASSDSLRNGANVLTF
V gene: TRBV5-1; J gene: TRBJ1-1; D gene: TRBD1; clone size: -; CDR3 DNA: TGCGCCAGCAGGACGGGACAGGGGGATCACACTGAAGCTTTCTTT; CDR3 protein: CASRTGQGDHTEAFF
V gene: TRBV7-2; J gene: TRBJ1-6; D gene: TRBD1; clone size: -; CDR3 DNA: TGTGCCAGCAGTATTACAGGGGGTTCACCCCTCCACTTT; CDR3 protein: CASSITGGSPLHF
V gene: TRBV19; J gene: TRBJ1-5; D gene: TRBD1; clone size: -; CDR3 DNA: TGTGCCAGTAGTTTGGGACAGGGGTTTGGTCAGCCCCAGCATTTT; CDR3 protein: CASSLGQGFGQPQHF
V gene: TRBV7-2; J gene: TRBJ2-7; D gene: TRBD2; clone size: -; CDR3 DNA: TGTGCCAGCGGACGTCCGGGACTAGCGGGGGGGGCCTCCGAGCAGTACTTC; CDR3 protein: CASGRPGLAGGASEQYF
V gene: TRBV4-3; J gene: TRBJ2-4; D gene: TRBD1; clone size: -; CDR3 DNA: TGCGCCAGCAGCCAAAAACCGACAGGGGAGGATGGAAACATTCAGTACTTC; CDR3 protein: CASSQKPTGEDGNIQYF
V gene: TRBV7-8; J gene: TRBJ1-2; D gene: -; clone size: -; CDR3 DNA: TGTGCCAGCAGCTTAGCGCTAACGGGGAACTATGGCTACACCTTC; CDR3 protein: CASSLALTGNYGYTF
V gene: TRBV9; J gene: TRBJ1-1; D gene: -; clone size: -; CDR3 DNA: TGTGCCAGCAGCAGGGGCCCTGAAGCTTTCTTT; CDR3 protein: CASSRGPEAFF
V gene: TRBV19; J gene: TRBJ1-1; D gene: -; clone size: -; CDR3 DNA: TGTGCCAGTAGTATGGGGCCGGCGGGGACTGAAGCTTTCTTT; CDR3 protein: CASSMGPAGTEAFF